This T cell receptor (beta chain) stems from a study of T cell repertoires in cytomegalovirus infection. Study information: Indications came from public TCR beta signatures; they pointed to CMV infection and to a matching HLA type. Study-level points and caveats: CMV-specific HLA-C-restricted TCR beta clonotypes dominated the ex vivo response. Identification of carriers of CMV plus the relevant HLA was achieved through cumulative public TCR beta family frequency.

Each CDR3 protein is one row after TCRdb ran MiXCR on the reads. The data contain about 360,000 distinct CDR3 sequences, 15% to 20% of them singletons. CDR3 length equals 13 residues. V was cut by 6 bases and J by 5 bases, with 13 bases left in between. The germline V gene encodes CDR1 LGHNT and CDR2 FRNRAP. About this clonotype: Its antigen is still unknown.

The rearrangement uses TRBV12-5 and TRBJ1-1, with D perhaps TRBD1 (5 bases). The source material was PBMCs. The source of this sequence is a human donor in good health (CMV status not recorded). Some clones in this sample may be carry-over from other donors' samples. The CDR3 protein is CASGPGRGTEAFF. DNA of the CDR3: TGTGCTAGTGGCCCGGGGCGAGGGACTGAAGCTTTCTTT.